Listed below are T cell receptor beta chains from one sample, sequenced in a study of graft-versus-host responses after intestinal transplantation. The protocol was immunoSEQ multiplex PCR, while the TCRdb copy is restricted to in-frame clones and leaves out a portion. The sample consists of approximately 120,000 clones, roughly nine tenths of them appearing once. Antigens of these TCRs are unknown. The sequences come from unstimulated CD4+ T cells sorted from spleen or lymph node cells, collected before intestinal transplant. The source of these receptors is a human donor who received an intestinal transplant. CDR3s include the opening cysteine and the closing phenylalanine or tryptophan. D genes are given only for firm matches. Clone size is stated in some rows and not others, as once, few, many or a class when expanded.

v_gene,d_gene,abundance,j_gene,CDR3nt,CDR3aa
TRBV12-5,NA,NA,TRBJ1-2,TGTGCTAGTGGTTTGGTAGAAGCTCGACGCGGCTACACCTTC,CASGLVEARRGYTF
TRBV11-2,NA,NA,TRBJ2-7,TGTGCCAGCAGCTCTAGCTGGACAGCTTACGAGCAGTACTTC,CASSSSWTAYEQYF
TRBV5-1,NA,once,TRBJ1-1,TGCGCCAGCACTATTAACACGGACGGGGGAGCTGAAGCTTTCTTT,CASTINTDGGAEAFF
TRBV2,NA,once,TRBJ1-6,TGTGCCAGCGCTAACTCCTATAATTCACCCCTCCACTTT,CASANSYNSPLHF
TRBV2,NA,NA,TRBJ1-6,TGTGCCAGCAGTGCGACAGTCTATAATTCACCCCTCCACTTT,CASSATVYNSPLHF
TRBV5-1,NA,NA,TRBJ2-7,TGCGCCAGCAGCTTGGCACCAGGGGTCTGGGAGCAGTACTTC,CASSLAPGVWEQYF
TRBV5-1,TRBD1,NA,TRBJ2-1,TGCGCCAGCAGCGGCCGGGACAGTACCTACAATGAGCAGTTCTTC,CASSGRDSTYNEQFF
TRBV9,TRBD1,NA,TRBJ1-2,TGTGCCAGCAGCGTAGACAGGGACAGTTATGGCTACACCTTC,CASSVDRDSYGYTF
TRBV18,NA,NA,TRBJ1-1,TGTGCCAGCTCAGTGGGCCGGGACACTGAAGCTTTCTTT,CASSVGRDTEAFF
TRBV11-2,NA,NA,TRBJ2-7,TGTGCCAGCAGCTCCCCCCCCGAGCAGTACTTC,CASSSPPEQYF
TRBV5-4,NA,few,TRBJ1-1,TGTGCCAGCAGCTCCTTAGACGGGAACGAGGTTGAAGCTTTCTTT,CASSSLDGNEVEAFF
TRBV19,NA,NA,TRBJ1-2,TGTGCCAGTAGGAGGGGTGGCGGCTACACCTTC,CASRRGGGYTF
TRBV5-4,NA,NA,TRBJ2-7,TGTGCCAGCAGCGCTCGGGACTCCAGAATCGAGCAGTACTTC,CASSARDSRIEQYF